Below are 8 T cell receptor beta chains sequenced from a single sample in a study of OX40 agonist ivuxolimab in advanced cancers. Libraries were prepared by immunoSEQ multiplex PCR; TCRdb keeps only in-frame clonotypes and omits some of them. Of 99,000 or so clones listed, around 80% are singletons. This sample comprised CD4+ or CD8+ T cells sorted from blood, obtained in a trial of the OX40 agonist ivuxolimab. Source of these receptors: an adult with an advanced solid tumor such as melanoma, head and neck, liver or kidney cancer.

The DNA for the CDR3 is TGCGCCAGCAGCACACAGGGGGCAGGTGGTGGCTACACCTTC. It translates to CASSTQGAGGGYTF. The chain employs TRBV5-1 and TRBJ1-2; 9 nucleotides match TRBD1. The length of the CDR3 is 14 residues. Trimming cost V 4 bases and J 7 bases; bases outside gene matches: 8. The V gene's germline CDR1 is SGHRS and CDR2 YFSETQ.

This chain uses TRBV19 with TRBJ2-7; no definite D call. This CDR3 spans 16 amino acids. Germline CDR1 and CDR2: LNHDA and SQIVND (reference sequence). Trimming cost V 3 bases and J 1 base, with 16 bases left between them. CDR3 region: CASSIRSAVPSYEQYF. In DNA form, the CDR3 reads TGTGCCAGTAGTATCCGATCCGCGGTCCCGTCCTACGAGCAGTACTTC.

The chain joins TRBV5-6 to TRBJ1-1, with D perhaps matching TRBD1 (5 bases). The germline gives CDR1 SGHDT, CDR2 YYEEEE. The CDR3 length is 16 residues. V dropped 0 bases and J dropped 10 bases, with 22 bases sitting between them. The CDR3 coding sequence is TGTGCCAGCAGCTTGGACCCGGGACTCCGAGGGAACGGAGCTTTCTTT. The encoded protein is CASSLDPGLRGNGAFF. Complete variable domain (other parts from reference TRBV5-6 and TRBJ1-1): DAGVTQSPTHLIKTRGQQVTLRCSPKSGHDTVSWYQQALGQGPQFIFQYYEEEERQRGNFPDRFSGHQFPNYSSELNVNALLLGDSALYLCASSLDPGLRGNGAFFGQGTRLTVV.

The genes are TRBV5-6 and TRBJ1-6; D ambiguous. The germline CDR1 and CDR2 sequences are SGHDT and YYEEEE. This CDR3 region has 15 residues. Trimming cost V 5 bases and J 5 bases, with 14 bases left between them. The CDR3, as DNA: TGTGCCAGCAGGATGGGTCCCGCTAATAATTCACCCCTCCACTTT. Encoded protein: CASRMGPANNSPLHF.

This clone has a handful of counts. The V gene is TRBV10-1, the J gene TRBJ2-1; TRBD2 is a possible D gene (6 bases). Trimming cost V 3 bases and J 9 bases, with 12 bases left between them. CDR3 length: 13 residues. Germline loops: CDR1 WNHNN, CDR2 SYGVQD (reference sequence). As DNA, the CDR3 is TGCGCCAGCAGTGAATCAGGGCGGGGTGAGCAGTTCTTC. Its protein is CASSESGRGEQFF.

CDR3 region: CAISEGYTEAFF. The DNA for the CDR3 is TGTGCCATCAGTGAAGGGTACACTGAAGCTTTCTTT. This chain connects TRBV10-3 to TRBJ1-1; D is undetermined. Between the trimmed V and J ends, which lost 3 bases and 3 bases, there was a span of 5 bases. CDR1 and CDR2 from the germline V gene are ENHRY and SYGVKD. This CDR3 spans 12 amino acids.

This rearrangement joins TRBV11-2 to TRBJ2-4; no clear D gene. Germline values: CDR1 SGHAT, CDR2 FQNNGV. There are 14 residues in the CDR3. V lost 1 base, J lost 0 bases, and 4 bases lay in between. The CDR3 DNA sequence: TGTGCCAGCAGCTTAGGGGTAGCCAAAAACATTCAGTACTTC. This encodes CASSLGVAKNIQYF.

The J gene is TRBJ1-1, the V gene TRBV14; D is ambiguous. Trimming took 0 bases from V and 1 from J, leaving 12 bases between them. CDR1 and CDR2 from the germline V gene are SGHDN and FVKESK. CDR3 length: 16 amino acids. CDR3 sequence: CASSQEYGEPNTEAFF. The CDR3 DNA follows: TGTGCCAGCAGCCAAGAATACGGGGAACCGAACACTGAAGCTTTCTTT.